The clone carrying this TCR beta chain was seen at least ten times. This entry is derived from a study of blood T cell repertoires in COVID-19. Study details: PBMCs, B-cell-depleted T cells, or T cells were the source of the cDNA or gDNA that made up the material.

Profiled with immunoSEQ multiplex PCR; TCRdb holds only in-frame clones, not every one. Here the sample spans tens of thousands of clones, more than 65% being singletons. The CDR3 extends over 15 amino acids. Germline values: CDR1 SNHLY, CDR2 FYNNEI. V dropped 9 bases and J dropped 0; count of bases not matched to a gene: 5. The material sequenced was peripheral blood. The chain employs TRBV2 and TRBJ1-6; 7 bases line up with TRBD1. This TCR was sampled from an older woman with acute or convalescent COVID-19. The CDR3 reads CASNRDSSYNSPLHF. The CDR3 DNA reads as TGTGCCAGTAACCGGGACAGCTCCTATAATTCACCCCTCCACTTT.